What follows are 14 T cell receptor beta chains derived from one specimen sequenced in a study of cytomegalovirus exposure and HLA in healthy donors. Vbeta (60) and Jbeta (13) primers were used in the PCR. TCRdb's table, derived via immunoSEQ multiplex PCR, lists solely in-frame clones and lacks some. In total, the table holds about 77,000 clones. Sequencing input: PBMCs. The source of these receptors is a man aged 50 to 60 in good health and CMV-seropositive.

CDR3 sequence: CASSVAGEDTEAFF. The CDR3 nucleotides are TGTGCCAGCAGTGTAGCAGGGGAGGACACTGAAGCTTTCTTT. The chain joins TRBV6-1 to TRBJ1-1; maybe TRBD1 (6 bases). V was cut by 4 bases and J by 3 bases, with 12 bases left in between. CDR1 is MNHNS and CDR2 is SASEGT in the germline V gene. The CDR3 runs to 14 residues.

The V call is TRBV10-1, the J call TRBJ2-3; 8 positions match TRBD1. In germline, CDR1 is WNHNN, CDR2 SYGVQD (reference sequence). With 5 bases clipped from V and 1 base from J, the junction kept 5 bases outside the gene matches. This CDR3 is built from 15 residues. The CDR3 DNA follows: TGCGCCAGCAGTTCAGGGGGCGCGGGCACAGATACGCAGTATTTT. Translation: CASSSGGAGTDTQYF.

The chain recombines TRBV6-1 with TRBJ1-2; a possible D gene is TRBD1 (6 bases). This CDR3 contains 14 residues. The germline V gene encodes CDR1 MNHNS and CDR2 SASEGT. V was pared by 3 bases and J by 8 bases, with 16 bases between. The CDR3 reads CASSETGVALGYTF. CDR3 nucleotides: TGTGCCAGCAGTGAGACAGGTGTCGCACTAGGCTACACCTTC.

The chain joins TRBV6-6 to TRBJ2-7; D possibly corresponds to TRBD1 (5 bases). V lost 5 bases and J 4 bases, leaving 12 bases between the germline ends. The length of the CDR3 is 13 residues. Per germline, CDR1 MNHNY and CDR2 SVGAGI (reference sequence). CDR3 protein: CASSQTAVYEQYF. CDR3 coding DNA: TGTGCCAGCAGTCAGACAGCCGTTTACGAGCAGTACTTC.

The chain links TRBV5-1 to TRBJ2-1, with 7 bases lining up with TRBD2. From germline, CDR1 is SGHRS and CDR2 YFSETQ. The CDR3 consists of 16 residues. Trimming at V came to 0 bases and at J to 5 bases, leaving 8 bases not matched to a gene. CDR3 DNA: TGCGCCAGCAGCTTGGCCGAGGGAGGGCCAAACAATGAGCAGTTCTTC. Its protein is CASSLAEGGPNNEQFF.

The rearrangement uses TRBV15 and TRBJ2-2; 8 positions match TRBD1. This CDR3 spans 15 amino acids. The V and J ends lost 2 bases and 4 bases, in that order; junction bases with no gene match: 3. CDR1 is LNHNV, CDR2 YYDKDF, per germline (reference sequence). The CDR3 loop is CATSRTDRGTGELFF. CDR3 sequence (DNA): TGTGCCACCAGCAGAACAGACAGGGGCACCGGGGAGCTGTTTTTT. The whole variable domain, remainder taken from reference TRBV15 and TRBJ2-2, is DAMVIQNPRYQVTQFGKPVTLSCSQTLNHNVMYWYQQKSSQAPKLLFHYYDKDFNNEADTPDNFQSRRPNTSFCFLDIRSPGLGDTAMYLCATSRTDRGTGELFFGEGSRLTVL.

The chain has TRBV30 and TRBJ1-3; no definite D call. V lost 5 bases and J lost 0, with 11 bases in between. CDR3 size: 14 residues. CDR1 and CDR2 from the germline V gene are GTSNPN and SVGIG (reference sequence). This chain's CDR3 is CAWVRAGSGNTIYF. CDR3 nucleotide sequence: TGTGCCTGGGTACGAGCGGGCTCTGGAAACACCATATATTTT.

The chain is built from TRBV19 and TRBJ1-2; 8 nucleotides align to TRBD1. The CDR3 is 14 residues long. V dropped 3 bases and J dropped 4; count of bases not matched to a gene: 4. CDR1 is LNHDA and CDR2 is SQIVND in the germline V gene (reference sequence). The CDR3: CASSMQGARYGYTF. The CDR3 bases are TGTGCCAGTAGTATGCAGGGGGCCCGCTATGGCTACACCTTC.

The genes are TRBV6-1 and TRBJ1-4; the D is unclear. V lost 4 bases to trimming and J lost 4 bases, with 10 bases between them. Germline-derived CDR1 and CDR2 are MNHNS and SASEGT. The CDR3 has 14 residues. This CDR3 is CASSVAEVNEKLFF. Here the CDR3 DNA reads TGTGCCAGCAGTGTGGCGGAAGTTAATGAAAAACTGTTTTTT.

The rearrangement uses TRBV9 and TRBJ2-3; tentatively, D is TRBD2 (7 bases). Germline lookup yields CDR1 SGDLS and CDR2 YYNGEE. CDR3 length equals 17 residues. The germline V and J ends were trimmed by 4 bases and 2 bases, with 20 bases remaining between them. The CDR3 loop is CASSRWGGRSYTDTQYF. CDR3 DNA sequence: TGTGCCAGCAGCCGTTGGGGGGGGCGCTCCTACACAGATACGCAGTATTTT.

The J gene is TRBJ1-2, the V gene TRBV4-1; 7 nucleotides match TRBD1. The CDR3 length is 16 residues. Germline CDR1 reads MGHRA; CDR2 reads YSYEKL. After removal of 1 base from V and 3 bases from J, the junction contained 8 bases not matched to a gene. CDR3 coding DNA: TGCGCCAGCAGCCAAGGACGAGAACAGGGGTACTATGGCTACACCTTC. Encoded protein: CASSQGREQGYYGYTF.

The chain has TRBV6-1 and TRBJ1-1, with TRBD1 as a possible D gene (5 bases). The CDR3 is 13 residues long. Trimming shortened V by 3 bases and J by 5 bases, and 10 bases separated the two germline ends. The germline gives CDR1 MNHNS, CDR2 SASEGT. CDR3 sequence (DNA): TGTGCCAGCAGTGACCTCTCAGGGACTGAAGCTTTCTTT. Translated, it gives CASSDLSGTEAFF.

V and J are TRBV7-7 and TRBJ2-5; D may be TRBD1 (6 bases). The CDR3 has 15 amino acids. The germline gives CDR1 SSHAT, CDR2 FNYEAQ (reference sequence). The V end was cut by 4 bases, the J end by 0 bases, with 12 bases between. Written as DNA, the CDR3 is TGTGCCAGCAGCTCGGGAACAGGGTACCAAGAGACCCAGTACTTC. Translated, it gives CASSSGTGYQETQYF.

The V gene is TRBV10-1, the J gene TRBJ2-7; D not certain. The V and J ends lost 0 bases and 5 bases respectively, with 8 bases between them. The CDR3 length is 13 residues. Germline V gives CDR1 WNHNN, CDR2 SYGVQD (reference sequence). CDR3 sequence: CASSESNSHEQYV. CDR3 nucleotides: TGCGCCAGCAGTGAGTCCAACAGTCACGAGCAGTACGTC.